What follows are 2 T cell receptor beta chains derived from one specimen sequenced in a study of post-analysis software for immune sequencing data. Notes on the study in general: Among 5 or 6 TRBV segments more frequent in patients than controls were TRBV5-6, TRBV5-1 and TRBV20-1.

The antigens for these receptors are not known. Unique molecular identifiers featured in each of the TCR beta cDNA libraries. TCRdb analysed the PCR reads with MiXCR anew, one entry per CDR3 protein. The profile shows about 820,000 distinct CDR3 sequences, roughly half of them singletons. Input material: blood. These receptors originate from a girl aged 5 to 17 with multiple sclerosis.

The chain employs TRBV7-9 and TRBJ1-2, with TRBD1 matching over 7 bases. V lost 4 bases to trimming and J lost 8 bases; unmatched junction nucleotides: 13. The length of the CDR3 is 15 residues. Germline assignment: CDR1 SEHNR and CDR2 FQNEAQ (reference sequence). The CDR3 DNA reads TGTGCCAGCAGCTCCCGGGACAGCCTGGTGAGGGGCTACACCTTC. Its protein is CASSSRDSLVRGYTF.

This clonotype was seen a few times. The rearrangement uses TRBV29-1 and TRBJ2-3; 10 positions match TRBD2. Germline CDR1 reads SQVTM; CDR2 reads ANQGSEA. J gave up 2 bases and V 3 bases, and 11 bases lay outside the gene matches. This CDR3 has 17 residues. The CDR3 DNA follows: TGCAGCGTTGATGGACTAGCGGCGCGAATAAACACAGATACGCAGTATTTT. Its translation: CSVDGLAARINTDTQYF.